The text below deals with one T cell receptor (beta chain). These data are taken from a study of blood T cell repertoires in COVID-19. Study details: Acute and convalescent COVID-19 samples came from the United States, Italy and Spain. Sources were T cells, B-cell-depleted T cells, or PBMCs; the material itself was cDNA or gDNA.

Germline V gene data show CDR1 as WNHNN and CDR2 as SYGVQD (reference sequence). The ends lost 6 bases at V and 4 bases at J; junction bases unmatched: 4. This CDR3 spans 13 amino acids. Authors' data handling: From reference gene primer amplification, estimates of nucleated cell counts were derived. Sequencing used immunoSEQ multiplex PCR; TCRdb keeps in-frame clones, though not all of them. V, J and clone size are taken as reported in that table, and D and trimming were inferred from the DNA itself. The sample has a few hundred thousand clones, 75% to 90% seen once. This chain links TRBV10-1 with TRBJ1-1, with TRBD1 matching over 8 bases. The clonotype comes from a man aged 30-40 years with active or convalescent COVID-19. Sequencing used peripheral blood. The CDR3 reads CASSQGAGTEAFF. CDR3 in DNA: TGCGCCAGCAGCCAGGGGGCGGGCACTGAAGCTTTCTTT.